This TCR beta chain was found in a study of T-cell memory formation after mild COVID-19. Points from the study as a whole: Contracting CD4+ clones were located mainly in CM and EM, and CD8+ clones in EMRA.

Trimming pared 2 bases from V and 7 bases from J, leaving 21 bases between. The germline V gene encodes CDR1 MNHNY and CDR2 SVGAGI (reference sequence). This CDR3 contains 16 residues. The sample holds a few counts of this clonotype. Its antigen is unknown. A single record per CDR3 protein comes from TCRdb applying MiXCR to the 5' RACE reads. In the table there are 400,000 or so distinct CDR3 sequences, around 20% of which are singletons. The chain is built from TRBV6-6 and TRBJ2-7; D is tentatively TRBD1 or TRBD2 (5 bases each). The receptor was derived from an adult woman who had mild COVID-19 (a few samples of this study predate the infection). Cell type and time point are not known. Sequencing was carried out using PBMCs or a T cell subset sorted from them (not recorded which). The CDR3 region has the DNA TGTGCCAGCAGTTACAGCGCTCGGGACGGTCGTGGTGAGCAGTACTTC. Translation gives CASSYSARDGRGEQYF.